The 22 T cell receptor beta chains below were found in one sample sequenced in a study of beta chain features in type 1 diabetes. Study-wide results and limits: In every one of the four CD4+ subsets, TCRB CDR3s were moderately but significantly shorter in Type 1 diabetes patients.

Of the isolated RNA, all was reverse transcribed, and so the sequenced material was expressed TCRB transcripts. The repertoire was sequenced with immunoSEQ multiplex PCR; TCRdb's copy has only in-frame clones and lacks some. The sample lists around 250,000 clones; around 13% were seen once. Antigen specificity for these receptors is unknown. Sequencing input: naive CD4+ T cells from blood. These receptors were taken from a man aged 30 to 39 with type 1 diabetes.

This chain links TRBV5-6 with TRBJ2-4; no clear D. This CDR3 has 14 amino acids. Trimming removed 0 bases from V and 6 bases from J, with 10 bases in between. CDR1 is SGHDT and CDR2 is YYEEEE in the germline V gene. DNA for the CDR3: TGTGCCAGCAGCTTGGGGCCCCGCGGAAACATTCAGTACTTC. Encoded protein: CASSLGPRGNIQYF.

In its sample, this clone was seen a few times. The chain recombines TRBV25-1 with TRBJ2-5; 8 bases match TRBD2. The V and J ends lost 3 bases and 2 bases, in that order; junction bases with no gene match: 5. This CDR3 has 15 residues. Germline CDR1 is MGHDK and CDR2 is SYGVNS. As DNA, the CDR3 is TGTGCCAGCAGTGACAGGGGCGGGGGGCAAGAGACCCAGTACTTC. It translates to CASSDRGGGQETQYF.

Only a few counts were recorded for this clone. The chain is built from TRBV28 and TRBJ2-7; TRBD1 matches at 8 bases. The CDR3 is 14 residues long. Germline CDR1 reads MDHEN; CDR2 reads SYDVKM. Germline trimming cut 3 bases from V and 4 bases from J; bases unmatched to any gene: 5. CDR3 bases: TGTGCCAGCAGTTTCAGGACAGGGAGGTACGAGCAGTACTTC. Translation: CASSFRTGRYEQYF.

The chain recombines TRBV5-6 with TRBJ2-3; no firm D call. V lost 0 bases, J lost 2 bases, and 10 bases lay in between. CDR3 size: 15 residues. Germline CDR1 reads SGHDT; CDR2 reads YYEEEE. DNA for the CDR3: TGTGCCAGCAGCTTGGACTCCCCTTCCACAGATACGCAGTATTTT. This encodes CASSLDSPSTDTQYF.

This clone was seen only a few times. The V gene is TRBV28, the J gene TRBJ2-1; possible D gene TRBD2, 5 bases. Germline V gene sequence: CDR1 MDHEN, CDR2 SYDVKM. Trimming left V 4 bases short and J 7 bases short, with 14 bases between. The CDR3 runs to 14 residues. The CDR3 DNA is TGTGCCAGCAGTTCTTTGGCAGGACTTAATGAGCAGTTCTTC. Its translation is CASSSLAGLNEQFF.

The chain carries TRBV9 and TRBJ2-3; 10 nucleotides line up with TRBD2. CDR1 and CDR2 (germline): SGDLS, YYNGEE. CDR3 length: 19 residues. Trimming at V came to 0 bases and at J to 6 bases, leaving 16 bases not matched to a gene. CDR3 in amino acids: CASSVVGAGGISRTDTQYF. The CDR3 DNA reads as TGTGCCAGCAGCGTAGTCGGAGCGGGGGGGATAAGTCGTACGGATACGCAGTATTTT.

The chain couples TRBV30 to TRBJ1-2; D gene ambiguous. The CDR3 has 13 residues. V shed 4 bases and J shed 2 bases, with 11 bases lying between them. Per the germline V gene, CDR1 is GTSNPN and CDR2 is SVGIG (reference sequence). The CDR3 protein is CAWTLELNYGYTF. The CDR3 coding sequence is TGTGCCTGGACTTTGGAGCTCAACTATGGCTACACCTTC.

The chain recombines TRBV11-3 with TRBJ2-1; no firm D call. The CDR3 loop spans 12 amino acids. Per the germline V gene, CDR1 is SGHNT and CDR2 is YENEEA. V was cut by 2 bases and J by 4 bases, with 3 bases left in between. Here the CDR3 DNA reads TGTGCCAGCAGCTTACAATACAATGAGCAGTTCTTC. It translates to CASSLQYNEQFF.

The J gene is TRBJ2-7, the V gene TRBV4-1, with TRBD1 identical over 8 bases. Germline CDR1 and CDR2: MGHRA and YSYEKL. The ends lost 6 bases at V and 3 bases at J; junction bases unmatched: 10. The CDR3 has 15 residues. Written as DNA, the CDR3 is TGCGCCAGCAGTCGCTACCGGACAGGGAACTACGAGCAGTACTTC. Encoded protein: CASSRYRTGNYEQYF.

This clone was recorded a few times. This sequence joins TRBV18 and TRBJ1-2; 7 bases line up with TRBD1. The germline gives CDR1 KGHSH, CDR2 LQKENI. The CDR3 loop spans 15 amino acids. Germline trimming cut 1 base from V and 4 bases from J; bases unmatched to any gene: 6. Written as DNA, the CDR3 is TGTGCCAGCTCACCACTAACAGGGGTTGGCTATGGCTACACCTTC. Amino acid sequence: CASSPLTGVGYGYTF.

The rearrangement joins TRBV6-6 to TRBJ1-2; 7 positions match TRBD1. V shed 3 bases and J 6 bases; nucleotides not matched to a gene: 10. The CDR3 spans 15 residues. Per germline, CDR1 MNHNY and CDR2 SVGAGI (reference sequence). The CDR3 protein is CASSYRSTGSDGYTF. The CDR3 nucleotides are TGTGCCAGCAGTTATAGGTCGACAGGGTCGGATGGCTACACCTTC.

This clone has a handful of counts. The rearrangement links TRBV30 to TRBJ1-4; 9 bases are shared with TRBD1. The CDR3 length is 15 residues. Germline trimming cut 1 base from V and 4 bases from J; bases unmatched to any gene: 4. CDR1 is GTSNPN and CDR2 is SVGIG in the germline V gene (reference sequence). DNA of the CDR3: TGTGCCTGGAGTGGAAGACAGGGGGTTAATGAAAAACTGTTTTTT. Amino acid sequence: CAWSGRQGVNEKLFF.

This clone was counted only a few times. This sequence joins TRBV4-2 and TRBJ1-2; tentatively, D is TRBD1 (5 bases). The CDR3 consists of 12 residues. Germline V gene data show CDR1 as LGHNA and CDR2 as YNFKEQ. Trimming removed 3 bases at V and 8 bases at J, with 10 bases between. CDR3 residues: CASSQGLEGYTF. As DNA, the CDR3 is TGTGCCAGCAGCCAGGGGCTGGAAGGCTACACCTTC.

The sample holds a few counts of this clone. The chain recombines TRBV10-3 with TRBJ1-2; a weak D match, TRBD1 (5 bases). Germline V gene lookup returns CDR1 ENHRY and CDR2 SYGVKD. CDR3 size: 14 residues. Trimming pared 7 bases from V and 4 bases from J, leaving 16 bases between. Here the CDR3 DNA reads TGTGCCATCACACAGGCCGAAGCGGGCTATGGCTACACCTTC. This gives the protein CAITQAEAGYGYTF.

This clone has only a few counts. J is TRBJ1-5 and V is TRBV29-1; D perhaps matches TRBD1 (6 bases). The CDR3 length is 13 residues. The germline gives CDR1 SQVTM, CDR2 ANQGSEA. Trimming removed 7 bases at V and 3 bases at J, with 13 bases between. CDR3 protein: CSAGGTINQPQHF. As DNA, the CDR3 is TGCAGCGCCGGGGGGACAATCAATCAGCCCCAGCATTTT.

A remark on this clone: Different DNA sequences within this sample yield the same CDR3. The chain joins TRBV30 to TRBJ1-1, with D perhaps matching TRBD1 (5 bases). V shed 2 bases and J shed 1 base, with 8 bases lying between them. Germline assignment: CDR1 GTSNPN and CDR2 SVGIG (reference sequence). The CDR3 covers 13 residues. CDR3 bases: TGTGCCTGGAGTCTACAGGAGAACACTGAAGCTTTCTTT. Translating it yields CAWSLQENTEAFF. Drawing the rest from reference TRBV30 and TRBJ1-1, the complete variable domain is SQTIHQWPATLVQPVGSPLSLECTVEGTSNPNLYWYRQAAGRGLQLLFYSVGIGQISSEVPQNLSASRPQDRQFILSSKKLLLSDSGFYLCAWSLQENTEAFFGQGTRLTVV.

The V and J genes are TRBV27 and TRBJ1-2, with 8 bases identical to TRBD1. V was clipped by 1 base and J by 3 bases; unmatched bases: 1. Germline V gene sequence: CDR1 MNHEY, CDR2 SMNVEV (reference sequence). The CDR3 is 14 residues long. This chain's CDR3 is CASSLYRGDYGYTF. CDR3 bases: TGTGCCAGCAGTTTATACAGGGGGGACTATGGCTACACCTTC.

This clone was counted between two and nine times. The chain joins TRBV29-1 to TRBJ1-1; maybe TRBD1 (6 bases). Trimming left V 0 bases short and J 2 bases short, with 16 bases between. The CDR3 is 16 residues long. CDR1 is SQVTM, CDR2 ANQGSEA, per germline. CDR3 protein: CSVEDLQGIPNTEAFF. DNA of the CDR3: TGCAGCGTTGAAGATCTTCAGGGGATACCAAACACTGAAGCTTTCTTT.

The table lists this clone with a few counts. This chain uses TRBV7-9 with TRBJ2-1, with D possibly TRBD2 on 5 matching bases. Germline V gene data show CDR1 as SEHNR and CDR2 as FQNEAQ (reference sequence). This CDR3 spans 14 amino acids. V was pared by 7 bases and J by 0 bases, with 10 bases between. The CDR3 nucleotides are TGTGCCAGCAACGACGGGGACTCCTACAATGAGCAGTTCTTC. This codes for CASNDGDSYNEQFF.

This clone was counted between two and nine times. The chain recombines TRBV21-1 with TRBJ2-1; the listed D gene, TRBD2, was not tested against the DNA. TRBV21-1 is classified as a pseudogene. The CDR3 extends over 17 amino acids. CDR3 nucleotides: TGTGCCAGCAGCAAAGCGGAAGGACTAGCGGGAGTTAATGAGCAGTTCTTC. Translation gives CASSKAEGLAGVNEQFF.

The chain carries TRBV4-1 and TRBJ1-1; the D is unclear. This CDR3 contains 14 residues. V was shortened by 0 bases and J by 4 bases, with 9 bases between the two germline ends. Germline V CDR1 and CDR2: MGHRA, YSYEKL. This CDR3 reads CASSQDPRGTEAFF. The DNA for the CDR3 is TGCGCCAGCAGCCAAGACCCCCGGGGCACTGAAGCTTTCTTT.

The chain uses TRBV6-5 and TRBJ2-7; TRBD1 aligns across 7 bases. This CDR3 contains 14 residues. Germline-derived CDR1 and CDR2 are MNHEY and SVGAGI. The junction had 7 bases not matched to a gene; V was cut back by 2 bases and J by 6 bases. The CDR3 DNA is TGTGCCAGCAGTTACCTGGGACAGATCGGCGAGCAGTACTTC. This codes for CASSYLGQIGEQYF.